Shown below are 20 T cell receptor beta chains from a single sample sequenced in a study of shared clonotypes between healthy human individuals. CD45RO-negative cells were positively selected for CCR7, leaving out terminally differentiated effector memory CD45RA+ cells. Produced via immunoSEQ multiplex PCR; TCRdb's table is partial and in-frame only. The sample contains fewer than 1 million clones, around 96% of which appear only once. Sequencing was carried out using naive CD8+ T cells sorted from blood. The receptors originated from a young man in good health.

The chain couples TRBV5-6 to TRBJ2-7, with D hard to call. CDR1 is SGHDT, CDR2 YYEEEE, per germline. The CDR3 runs to 13 residues. V was trimmed by 2 bases and J by 2 bases, leaving 8 bases between them. CDR3 loop: CASSFTEAYEQYF. The CDR3 bases are TGTGCCAGCAGCTTTACAGAGGCCTACGAGCAGTACTTC.

The J gene is TRBJ2-7, the V gene TRBV6-5; 7 bases fit TRBD1. J was trimmed by 3 bases and V by 2 bases; bases with no gene match: 1. The germline V gene has CDR1 MNHEY and CDR2 SVGAGI. The CDR3 totals 13 residues. CDR3 protein: CASSYGTDYEQYF. The CDR3 coding sequence is TGTGCCAGCAGTTACGGGACAGACTACGAGCAGTACTTC.

This chain connects TRBV27 to TRBJ1-4, with D possibly matching TRBD1 (6 bases). Germline CDR1 reads MNHEY; CDR2 reads SMNVEV (reference sequence). The CDR3 is 15 residues long. V lost 6 bases to trimming and J lost 6 bases, with 17 bases between them. The CDR3 is CASRPTRQVDEKLFF. The CDR3, as DNA: TGTGCCAGCAGGCCAACCAGACAGGTGGATGAAAAACTGTTTTTT.

The chain is built from TRBV18 and TRBJ2-7, with no clear D. V lost 2 bases, J lost 4 bases, and 12 bases lay in between. This CDR3 spans 14 amino acids. Germline assignment: CDR1 KGHSH and CDR2 LQKENI. Here the CDR3 reads CASSPAGPLYEQYF. The CDR3 DNA sequence: TGTGCCAGCTCACCAGCCGGGCCCCTTTACGAGCAGTACTTC.

The V call is TRBV13, the J call TRBJ2-7; 7 bases match TRBD1. Germline assignment: CDR1 PRHDT and CDR2 FYEKMQ (reference sequence). The ends lost 5 bases at V and 3 bases at J; junction bases unmatched: 10. The CDR3 has 15 amino acids. The chain's CDR3 is CASSVRTGALYEQYF. The CDR3 DNA reads TGTGCCAGCAGCGTACGGACAGGTGCCCTCTACGAGCAGTACTTC.

The genes are TRBV9 and TRBJ2-1; 9 nucleotides agree with TRBD1. Germline CDR1 reads SGDLS; CDR2 reads YYNGEE. The CDR3 has 15 amino acids. The junction had 9 bases not matched to a gene; V was cut back by 3 bases and J by 8 bases. The CDR3 sequence is CASSEPGQGSDEQFF. CDR3 DNA sequence: TGTGCCAGCAGCGAGCCGGGACAGGGCAGCGATGAGCAGTTCTTC.

This sequence joins TRBV28 and TRBJ2-5; the D is unclear. V was trimmed by 3 bases and J by 2 bases, leaving 10 bases between them. Germline V CDR1 and CDR2: MDHEN, SYDVKM. The length of the CDR3 is 14 residues. CDR3 loop: CASSFVGSQETQYF. In DNA form, the CDR3 reads TGTGCCAGCAGTTTTGTGGGGTCGCAAGAGACCCAGTACTTC.

The chain employs TRBV23-1 and TRBJ2-1; the D is unclear. TRBV23-1 is an open reading frame whose function is uncertain. This CDR3 contains 16 residues. V was cut by 4 bases and J by 0 bases, with 13 bases left in between. CDR3 in DNA: TGCGCCAGCAGTCTCGTACGGCAGGTCTCCTACAATGAGCAGTTCTTC. Its translation is CASSLVRQVSYNEQFF.

About this clone: Different DNA sequences within this sample yield the same CDR3. The chain has TRBV29-1 and TRBJ2-7; D unclear. The CDR3 is 12 amino acids. CDR1 and CDR2 from the germline V gene are SQVTM and ANQGSEA. The V and J ends lost 6 bases and 0 bases respectively, with 9 bases between them. The CDR3, as DNA: TGCAGCGTACCAGGACCCTCCTACGAGCAGTACTTC. This sequence encodes CSVPGPSYEQYF.

The chain employs TRBV7-9 and TRBJ2-1, with 10 nucleotides matching TRBD1. Trimming at V came to 3 bases and at J to 5 bases, leaving 7 bases not matched to a gene. The CDR3 totals 16 residues. Looked up from germline, CDR1 is SEHNR and CDR2 is FQNEAQ (reference sequence). The CDR3 nucleotides read TGTGCCAGCAGCTTTCCCGGGACAGGGGCGGACAATGAGCAGTTCTTC. Translating it yields CASSFPGTGADNEQFF.

The J gene is TRBJ2-1, the V gene TRBV7-3; TRBD1 agrees at 7 bases. This CDR3 has 16 amino acids. V lost 5 bases, J lost 5 bases, and 12 bases stayed unmatched. Germline-derived CDR1 and CDR2 are SGHTA and FQGTGA. The CDR3: CASSLVDRENHNEQFF. The CDR3 DNA sequence: TGTGCCAGCAGCCTAGTTGACAGGGAAAACCACAATGAGCAGTTCTTC.

This sequence joins TRBV7-9 and TRBJ2-2; no firm D call. CDR1 SEHNR and CDR2 FQNEAQ come from the germline V gene (reference sequence). Trimming stripped 0 bases from V and 3 bases from J, with 8 bases between. CDR3 length: 15 residues. CDR3 sequence: CASSLAVPDTGELFF. CDR3 in DNA: TGTGCCAGCAGCTTAGCGGTCCCGGACACCGGGGAGCTGTTTTTT.

In the case of this clone: The same CDR3 is also encoded by other DNA sequences in this sample. This chain uses TRBV4-1 with TRBJ1-5; D ambiguous. This CDR3 comprises 15 residues. V lost 0 bases and J 4 bases, leaving 10 bases between the germline ends. Germline V lookup: CDR1 MGHRA, CDR2 YSYEKL. The chain's CDR3 is CASSQDQGGNQPQHF. CDR3 in DNA: TGCGCCAGCAGCCAAGATCAAGGAGGTAATCAGCCCCAGCATTTT.

The chain couples TRBV4-1 to TRBJ1-2; 9 positions agree with TRBD1. J gave up 8 bases and V 4 bases, and 11 bases lay outside the gene matches. From germline, CDR1 is MGHRA and CDR2 YSYEKL. This CDR3 comprises 15 residues. The CDR3 DNA reads as TGCGCCAGCAGCCCCCAGGACAGGGGAATAAGAGGCTACACCTTC. Its translation: CASSPQDRGIRGYTF.

The genes are TRBV15 and TRBJ1-1, with TRBD1 as a possible D gene (6 bases). The CDR3 totals 13 residues. Between the trimmed V and J ends, which lost 5 bases and 0 bases, there was a span of 7 bases. Germline CDR1 reads LNHNV; CDR2 reads YYDKDF (reference sequence). DNA of the CDR3: TGTGCCACCAGCGACAGGATGAACACTGAAGCTTTCTTT. Protein: CATSDRMNTEAFF. The full variable domain, completed using reference TRBV15 and TRBJ1-1, is DAMVIQNPRYQVTQFGKPVTLSCSQTLNHNVMYWYQQKSSQAPKLLFHYYDKDFNNEADTPDNFQSRRPNTSFCFLDIRSPGLGDTAMYLCATSDRMNTEAFFGQGTRLTVV.

This clone was found a few times. This chain uses TRBV2 with TRBJ2-7, with unresolved D. The length of the CDR3 is 15 residues. V lost 2 bases, J lost 4 bases, and 15 bases lay in between. Per the germline V gene, CDR1 is SNHLY and CDR2 is FYNNEI. The CDR3 is CASSEMMGIGYEQYF. In DNA form, the CDR3 reads TGTGCCAGCAGTGAAATGATGGGGATAGGGTACGAGCAGTACTTC. The full variable domain, with the rest looked up from reference TRBV2 and TRBJ2-7, is EPEVTQTPSHQVTQMGQEVILRCVPISNHLYFYWYRQILGQKVEFLVSFYNNEISEKSEIFDDQFSVERPDGSNFTLKIRSTKLEDSAMYFCASSEMMGIGYEQYFGPGTRLTVT.

This clone was detected only once. V gene TRBV7-8 combines with J gene TRBJ2-7; D might be TRBD1 or TRBD2, each matching 5 bases. V was clipped by 7 bases and J by 0 bases, with 13 bases between them. The CDR3 spans 14 residues. From germline, CDR1 is SGHVS and CDR2 FQNEAQ. As DNA, the CDR3 is TGTGCCAGCAACTCGGGGCCTCCCTCCTACGAGCAGTACTTC. Its translation: CASNSGPPSYEQYF.

This clone turned up a few times. V is TRBV6-5 and J is TRBJ1-2, with D possibly matching TRBD1 (5 bases). Germline V CDR1 and CDR2: MNHEY, SVGAGI. V lost 0 bases, J lost 4 bases, and 12 bases lay in between. The CDR3 is 15 residues long. The CDR3 loop reads CASSYSIVDSYGYTF. Written as DNA, the CDR3 is TGTGCCAGCAGTTACTCGATAGTCGACAGCTATGGCTACACCTTC.

The V gene is TRBV5-4, the J gene TRBJ2-7; D may be TRBD1 (5 bases). The CDR3 totals 14 residues. Germline CDR1 is SGHNT and CDR2 is YYREEE (reference sequence). Trimming stripped 0 bases from V and 3 bases from J, with 10 bases between. Written as DNA, the CDR3 is TGTGCCAGCAGCTTGGGTGGGGCTGGCTACGAGCAGTACTTC. It encodes CASSLGGAGYEQYF.

The CDR3 DNA follows: TGTGCCAGCAGCCATACAACTTCCGGGACAGACGATTACAATGAGCAGTTCTTC. This sequence encodes CASSHTTSGTDDYNEQFF. The rearrangement links TRBV14 to TRBJ2-1, with TRBD1 matching 7 bases. In germline, CDR1 is SGHDN, CDR2 FVKESK. J lost 4 bases, V lost 3 bases, and 15 bases had no gene match. This CDR3 has 18 residues.